One and the same sample provided the 9 T cell receptor beta chains below, sequenced in a study of beta chain features in type 1 diabetes. Expressed TCRB transcripts were sequenced because the isolated RNA had all been reverse transcribed beforehand. The method was immunoSEQ multiplex PCR; TCRdb's version includes in-frame clones alone and lacks a portion of them. The repertoire holds 250,000 to 300,000 clones, with around 22% as singletons. Study results and caveats: In all four CD4+ subsets, TCRB CDR3 length was significantly, moderately reduced in type 1 diabetes.

These receptors' targets are unknown. The sample consisted of naive CD4+ T cells from blood. Receptors originate from a woman aged 25 to 39 with type 1 diabetes.

The rearrangement joins TRBV5-1 to TRBJ2-3, with 7 bases fitting TRBD2. This CDR3 comprises 16 residues. CDR1 and CDR2 (germline): SGHRS, YFSETQ. With 4 bases clipped from V and 6 bases from J, the junction kept 14 bases outside the gene matches. CDR3: CASSPGLRTSGDTQYF. CDR3 sequence (DNA): TGCGCCAGCAGCCCTGGTCTTAGGACTAGTGGCGATACGCAGTATTTT.

This clone occurred a few times. The sample holds other DNA sequences that translate to the same CDR3. V and J are TRBV29-1 and TRBJ1-2; 8 positions match TRBD1. The germline gives CDR1 SQVTM, CDR2 ANQGSEA. This CDR3 spans 13 amino acids. V lost 6 bases to trimming and J lost 4 bases; unmatched junction nucleotides: 7. The CDR3 protein is CSVGQGAGYGYTF. The CDR3 bases are TGCAGCGTGGGGCAGGGGGCCGGCTATGGCTACACCTTC. Using reference TRBV29-1 and TRBJ1-2 for the parts outside the CDR3, the full variable domain is SAVISQKPSRDICQRGTSLTIQCQVDSQVTMMFWYRQQPGQSLTLIATANQGSEATYESGFVIDKFPISRPNLTFSTLTVSNMSPEDSSIYLCSVGQGAGYGYTFGSGTRLTVV.

The chain uses TRBV11-3 and TRBJ1-1; D is perhaps TRBD1 (5 bases). The V gene lost 1 base and the J gene lost 5 bases, with 8 bases spanning the gap. There are 13 residues in the CDR3. Germline V gene lookup returns CDR1 SGHNT and CDR2 YENEEA. This CDR3 reads CASSLGQRTEAFF. The DNA for the CDR3 is TGTGCCAGCAGCTTAGGACAGAGGACTGAAGCTTTCTTT.

The CDR3 protein is CASSQVVGTGVAAFF. CDR3 DNA sequence: TGCGCCAGCAGCCAAGTTGTCGGGACAGGGGTTGCAGCTTTCTTT. This chain connects TRBV4-1 to TRBJ1-1; 10 bases match TRBD1. CDR3 length: 15 amino acids. V gave up 1 base and J gave up 10 bases; unmatched junction bases: 9. Germline V lookup: CDR1 MGHRA, CDR2 YSYEKL.

A single count supports this clone. This chain joins TRBV7-3 and TRBJ1-1; a weak D match, TRBD1 (6 bases). The CDR3 runs to 14 residues. Germline V CDR1 and CDR2: SGHTA, FQGTGA. V gave up 1 base and J gave up 5 bases, with 11 bases separating them. As DNA, the CDR3 is TGTGCCAGCAGCTTAAGGGTCAGGGGAACTGAAGCTTTCTTT. Protein sequence: CASSLRVRGTEAFF.

This rearrangement joins TRBV30 to TRBJ2-1; D uncertain. Germline CDR1 is GTSNPN and CDR2 is SVGIG (reference sequence). The V end lost 0 bases, the J end lost 10 bases, and 16 bases lay between the germline ends. This CDR3 has 14 residues. The CDR3 loop reads CAWSVLVSSAEQFF. DNA of the CDR3: TGTGCCTGGAGTGTACTGGTGTCAAGTGCCGAGCAGTTCTTC. The full variable domain, rest sourced from reference TRBV30 and TRBJ2-1, is SQTIHQWPATLVQPVGSPLSLECTVEGTSNPNLYWYRQAAGRGLQLLFYSVGIGQISSEVPQNLSASRPQDRQFILSSKKLLLSDSGFYLCAWSVLVSSAEQFFGPGTRLTVL.

A single count supports this clone. V and J are TRBV9 and TRBJ2-1, with D possibly TRBD2 on 6 matching bases. Germline CDR1 SGDLS, CDR2 YYNGEE. The germline V and J ends were trimmed by 0 bases and 6 bases, with 10 bases remaining between them. The CDR3 is made up of 14 amino acids. As DNA, the CDR3 is TGTGCCAGCAGCGTAGATGCAGCGGGCAATGAGCAGTTCTTC. Protein product: CASSVDAAGNEQFF. The full variable domain, its missing parts supplied by reference TRBV9 and TRBJ2-1, is DSGVTQTPKHLITATGQRVTLRCSPRSGDLSVYWYQQSLDQGLQFLIQYYNGEERAKGNILERFSAQQFPDLHSELNLSSLELGDSALYFCASSVDAAGNEQFFGPGTRLTVL.

Only one count was recorded for this clone. The chain has TRBV28 and TRBJ1-1; D gene ambiguous. The CDR3 is 15 residues long. Germline CDR1 reads MDHEN; CDR2 reads SYDVKM. V was cut by 5 bases and J by 1 base, with 14 bases left in between. In DNA form, the CDR3 reads TGTGCCAGCAGTATCCCGCGGGCGGAGAACACTGAAGCTTTCTTT. Encoded protein: CASSIPRAENTEAFF. The complete variable domain, with remaining parts taken from reference TRBV28 and TRBJ1-1, reads DVKVTQSSRYLVKRTGEKVFLECVQDMDHENMFWYRQDPGLGLRLIYFSYDVKMKEKGDIPEGYSVSREKKERFSLILESASTNQTSMYLCASSIPRAENTEAFFGQGTRLTVV.

In this sample, this clone turned up a few times. The chain has TRBV7-9 and TRBJ2-5, with 8 bases lining up with TRBD2. This CDR3 has 16 amino acids. J lost 1 base, V lost 3 bases, and 7 bases had no gene match. CDR1 is SEHNR and CDR2 is FQNEAQ in the germline V gene (reference sequence). CDR3 region: CASSLWREVLQETQYF. CDR3 in DNA: TGTGCCAGCAGCTTGTGGCGGGAGGTCCTCCAAGAGACCCAGTACTTC.